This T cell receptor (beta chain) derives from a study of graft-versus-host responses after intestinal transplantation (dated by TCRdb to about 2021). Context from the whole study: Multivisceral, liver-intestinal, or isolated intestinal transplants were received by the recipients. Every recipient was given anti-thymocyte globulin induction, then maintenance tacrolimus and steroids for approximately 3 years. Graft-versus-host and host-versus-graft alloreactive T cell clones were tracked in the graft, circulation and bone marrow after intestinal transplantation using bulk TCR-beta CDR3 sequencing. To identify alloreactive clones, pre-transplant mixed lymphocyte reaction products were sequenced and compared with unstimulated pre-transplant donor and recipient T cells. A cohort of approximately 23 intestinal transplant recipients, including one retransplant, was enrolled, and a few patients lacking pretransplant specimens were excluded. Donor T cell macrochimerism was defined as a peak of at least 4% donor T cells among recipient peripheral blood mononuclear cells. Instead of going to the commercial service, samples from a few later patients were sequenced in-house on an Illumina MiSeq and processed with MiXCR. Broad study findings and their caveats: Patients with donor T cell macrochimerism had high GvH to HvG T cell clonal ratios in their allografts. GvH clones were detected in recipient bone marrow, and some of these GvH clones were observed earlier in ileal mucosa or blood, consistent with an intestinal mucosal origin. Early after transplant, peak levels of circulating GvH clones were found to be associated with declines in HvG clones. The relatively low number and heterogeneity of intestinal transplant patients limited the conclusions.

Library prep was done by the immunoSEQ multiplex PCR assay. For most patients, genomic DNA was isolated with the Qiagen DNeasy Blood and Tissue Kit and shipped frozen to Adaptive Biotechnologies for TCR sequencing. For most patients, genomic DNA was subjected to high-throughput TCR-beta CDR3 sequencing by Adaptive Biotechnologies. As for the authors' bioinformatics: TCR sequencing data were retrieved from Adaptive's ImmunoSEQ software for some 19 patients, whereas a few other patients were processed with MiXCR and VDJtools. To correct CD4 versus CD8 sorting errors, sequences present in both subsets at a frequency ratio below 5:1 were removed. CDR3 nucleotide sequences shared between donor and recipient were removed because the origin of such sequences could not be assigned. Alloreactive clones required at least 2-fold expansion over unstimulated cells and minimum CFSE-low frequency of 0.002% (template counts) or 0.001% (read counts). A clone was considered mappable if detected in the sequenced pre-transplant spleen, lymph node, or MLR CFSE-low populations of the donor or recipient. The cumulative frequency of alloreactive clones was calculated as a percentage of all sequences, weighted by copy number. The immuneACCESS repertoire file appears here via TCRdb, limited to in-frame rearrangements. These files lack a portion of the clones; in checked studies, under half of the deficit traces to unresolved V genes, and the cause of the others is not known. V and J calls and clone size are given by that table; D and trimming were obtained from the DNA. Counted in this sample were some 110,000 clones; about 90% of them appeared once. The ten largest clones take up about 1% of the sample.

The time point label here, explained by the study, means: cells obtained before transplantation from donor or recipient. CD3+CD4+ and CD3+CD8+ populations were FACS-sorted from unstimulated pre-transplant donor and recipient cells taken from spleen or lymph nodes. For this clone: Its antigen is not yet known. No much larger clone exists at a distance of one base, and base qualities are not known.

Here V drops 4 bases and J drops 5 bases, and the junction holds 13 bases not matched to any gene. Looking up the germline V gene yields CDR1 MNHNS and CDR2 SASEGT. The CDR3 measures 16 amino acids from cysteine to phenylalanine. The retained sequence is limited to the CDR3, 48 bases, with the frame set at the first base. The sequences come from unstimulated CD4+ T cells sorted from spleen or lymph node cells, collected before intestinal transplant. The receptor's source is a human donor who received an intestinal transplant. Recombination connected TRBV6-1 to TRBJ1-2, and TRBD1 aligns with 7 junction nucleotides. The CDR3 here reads CASSVSQGGTVYGYTF. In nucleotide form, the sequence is TGTGCCAGCAGTGTCAGCCAAGGCGGGACAGTTTATGGCTACACCTTC.